Following are 15 T cell receptor beta chains from one sample sequenced in a study of beta chain features in type 1 diabetes. Points from the study as a whole: For Type 1 diabetes patients, all four CD4+ subsets carried TCRB CDR3s that were moderately but significantly shorter.

Expressed TCRB transcripts were sequenced, since all the RNA that had been isolated was reverse transcribed. Method: immunoSEQ multiplex PCR; TCRdb's copy keeps in-frame clones and lacks some. The repertoire holds fewer than 450,000 clones, with 13% as singletons. No antigen is known for these receptors. Input material: naive CD4+ T cells from blood. These receptors originate from a woman aged 18-29 years with type 1 diabetes.

J is TRBJ2-3 and V is TRBV5-6; D may be TRBD2 (5 bases). CDR3 length: 17 residues. V shed 4 bases and J shed 0 bases, with 18 bases lying between them. Germline V gene data show CDR1 as SGHDT and CDR2 as YYEEEE. The CDR3 coding sequence is TGTGCCAGCAGCCATGGCCCTAGCACCGCTAGCACAGATACGCAGTATTTT. Its protein product is CASSHGPSTASTDTQYF.

The V gene is TRBV15, the J gene TRBJ2-2, with D unresolved. Trimming left V 1 base short and J 1 base short, with 7 bases between. CDR1 and CDR2 (germline): LNHNV, YYDKDF (reference sequence). This CDR3 is built from 15 residues. CDR3 amino acids: CATSRVERNTGELFF. The CDR3, as DNA: TGTGCCACCAGCAGAGTAGAGCGGAACACCGGGGAGCTGTTTTTT.

The gene calls are TRBV7-2 and TRBJ1-2; possibly TRBD1 for D (5 bases). Trimming shortened V by 7 bases and J by 4 bases, and 25 bases separated the two germline ends. Germline CDR1 is SGHTA and CDR2 is FQGNSA. The CDR3 covers 17 residues. The CDR3 DNA sequence: TGTGCCAGCATAACCGGGTTTGAGGAGGGACGGGGCTATGGCTACACCTTC. Residues: CASITGFEEGRGYGYTF.

The V call is TRBV30, the J call TRBJ2-6; D call uncertain. Between the trimmed V and J ends, which lost 3 bases and 0 bases, there was a span of 9 bases. This CDR3 is 15 amino acids long. Per the germline V gene, CDR1 is GTSNPN and CDR2 is SVGIG (reference sequence). CDR3: CAWSRQTSGANVLTF. The CDR3 DNA sequence: TGTGCCTGGAGCAGACAAACCTCTGGGGCCAACGTCCTGACTTTC.

V gene TRBV7-3 combines with J gene TRBJ2-1, with D possibly being TRBD2 (6 bases). Per germline, CDR1 SGHTA and CDR2 FQGTGA. CDR3 size: 13 residues. Trimming left V 5 bases short and J 2 bases short, with 7 bases between. CDR3 amino acids: CASSGGTYNEQFF. The CDR3 nucleotides read TGTGCCAGCAGCGGCGGGACCTACAATGAGCAGTTCTTC.

This sequence joins TRBV29-1 and TRBJ1-2; 7 positions agree with TRBD1. Germline assignment: CDR1 SQVTM and CDR2 ANQGSEA. After removal of 3 bases from V and 5 bases from J, the junction contained 3 bases not matched to a gene. The CDR3 spans 12 residues. The CDR3 DNA sequence: TGCAGCGTTGAGAGGGGGCAGTATGGCTACACCTTC. As protein: CSVERGQYGYTF.

The table lists this clone with a few counts. This sequence joins TRBV7-3 and TRBJ2-5; D might be TRBD1 (6 bases). The V gene's germline CDR1 is SGHTA and CDR2 FQGTGA. Between the trimmed V and J ends, which lost 5 bases and 5 bases, there was a span of 18 bases. The CDR3 loop spans 15 amino acids. The CDR3 loop reads CASSLGQNMGETQYF. Written as DNA, the CDR3 is TGTGCCAGCAGCCTGGGACAAAACATGGGGGAGACCCAGTACTTC. Filled out from reference TRBV7-3 and TRBJ2-5, the complete variable domain reads GAGVSQTPSNKVTEKGKYVELRCDPISGHTALYWYRQSLGQGPEFLIYFQGTGAADDSGLPNDRFFAVRPEGSVSTLKIQRTERGDSAVYLCASSLGQNMGETQYFGPGTRLLVL.

This clone was picked up a small number of times. The chain is built from TRBV7-9 and TRBJ2-7; D remains ambiguous. The length of the CDR3 is 16 residues. V lost 0 bases to trimming and J lost 2 bases, with 14 bases between them. Germline loops: CDR1 SEHNR, CDR2 FQNEAQ (reference sequence). The DNA of the CDR3 is TGTGCCAGCAGCTTAGCGCGCCTTCCCCCGCCCTACGAGCAGTACTTC. Translation: CASSLARLPPPYEQYF.

This chain connects TRBV7-3 to TRBJ2-7; TRBD1 is a possible D gene (6 bases). CDR1 is SGHTA and CDR2 is FQGTGA in the germline V gene. CDR3 length: 15 residues. V gave up 3 bases and J gave up 1 base, with 13 bases separating them. Written as DNA, the CDR3 is TGTGCCAGCAGCTTTACAGGGTTGGGATCCTACGAGCAGTACTTC. Translated, it gives CASSFTGLGSYEQYF.

This clone appeared a few times. The rearrangement joins TRBV7-9 to TRBJ2-1, with no clear D. Germline V gene sequence: CDR1 SEHNR, CDR2 FQNEAQ (reference sequence). CDR3 length: 12 amino acids. Trimming left V 1 base short and J 6 bases short, with 4 bases between. The CDR3 nucleotides are TGTGCCAGCAGCTTAGGACTCAATGAGCAGTTCTTC. It yields the protein CASSLGLNEQFF.

This clone has just one count. The rearrangement uses TRBV9 and TRBJ2-3; 7 bases align to TRBD1. There are 16 residues in the CDR3. With V trimmed by 4 bases and J by 3 bases, 11 bases remained unmatched. Germline CDR1 and CDR2: SGDLS and YYNGEE. The CDR3 spells CASSPRGRGPTDTQYF. The CDR3 region has the DNA TGTGCCAGCAGCCCCAGGGGTAGGGGGCCAACAGATACGCAGTATTTT.

This clone has more than one count but fewer than ten. The rearrangement joins TRBV25-1 to TRBJ1-2; 8 bases are a match to TRBD1. Germline loops: CDR1 MGHDK, CDR2 SYGVNS. Unmatched junction bases numbered 4, after V lost 4 bases and J lost 3 bases. The CDR3 totals 14 residues. The CDR3 loop reads CASSAQDRDYGYTF. Written as DNA, the CDR3 is TGTGCCAGCAGTGCCCAGGACAGGGACTATGGCTACACCTTC.

V is TRBV2 and J is TRBJ2-5; 9 bases match TRBD1. The CDR3 is made up of 14 amino acids. V lost 6 bases, J lost 1 base, and 3 bases stayed unmatched. In germline, CDR1 is SNHLY, CDR2 FYNNEI. The CDR3 DNA sequence: TGTGCCAGCAGGGCGACAGGGGGCCAAGAGACCCAGTACTTC. Translated, it gives CASRATGGQETQYF. Looking up the rest from reference TRBV2 and TRBJ2-5 gives the full variable domain: EPEVTQTPSHQVTQMGQEVILRCVPISNHLYFYWYRQILGQKVEFLVSFYNNEISEKSEIFDDQFSVERPDGSNFTLKIRSTKLEDSAMYFCASRATGGQETQYFGPGTRLLVL.

The rearrangement links TRBV2 to TRBJ2-7, with 7 bases lining up with TRBD1. V trimming: 8 bases; J trimming: 1 base; junction bases outside the gene matches: 5. This CDR3 has 13 amino acids. Germline loops: CDR1 SNHLY, CDR2 FYNNEI. DNA for the CDR3: TGTGCCAGCGGAAACAGGGGATCCTACGAGCAGTACGTC. Its protein product is CASGNRGSYEQYV.

This clone was detected only once. Here the CDR3 reads CASSRTSGVLPGEQFF. The CDR3 DNA sequence: TGTGCCAGCTCCCGGACTAGCGGGGTTTTACCGGGTGAGCAGTTCTTC. The chain combines TRBV18 with TRBJ2-1, with 12 bases that match TRBD2. Germline assignment: CDR1 KGHSH and CDR2 LQKENI. V shed 6 bases and J 9 bases; nucleotides not matched to a gene: 12. CDR3 length equals 16 residues.